Sequencing of this T cell receptor beta chain was carried out in a study of blood T cell repertoires in COVID-19. This CDR3 spans 14 amino acids. In germline, CDR1 is SQVTM, CDR2 ANQGSEA. The V end lost 0 bases, the J end lost 6 bases, and 13 bases lay between the germline ends. Original analysis: Quantification of nucleated cells was approximated via reference gene primer amplification. Profiling relied on immunoSEQ multiplex PCR, and the TCRdb table lists in-frame clones only, not all of them. V and J calls and clone size are given by that table; D and trimming were obtained from the DNA. This sample carries 240,000 or so clones, around 86% of them seen once, and the ten largest clones take more than 9%.

V gene TRBV29-1 combines with J gene TRBJ2-3; tentative D call: TRBD2 (6 bases). This clonotype was obtained from a man older than 75 with acute or convalescent COVID-19. Sequencing was performed on peripheral blood. The DNA for the CDR3 is TGCAGCGTTGAAGAGAGTAGCGGTCGCGATACGCAGTATTTT. Amino acid sequence: CSVEESSGRDTQYF.